What follows are 24 T cell receptor beta chains derived from one specimen sequenced in a study of cytomegalovirus exposure and HLA in healthy donors. The PCR contained 60 Vbeta and 13 Jbeta primers. Here immunoSEQ multiplex PCR was the method, and the copy in TCRdb shows in-frame clones only, minus some. The sample contains roughly 150,000 clones, 81% of which appear only once. The specimen was PBMCs. The receptors shown here come from a man in his fifties in good health and CMV-seropositive.

This clone was observed a few times. The chain recombines TRBV28 with TRBJ1-5; possible D gene TRBD1, 6 bases. This CDR3 has 15 amino acids. Germline loops: CDR1 MDHEN, CDR2 SYDVKM. Trimming pared 5 bases from V and 5 bases from J, leaving 16 bases between. The CDR3 protein is CASSAPGTPDQPQHF. DNA of the CDR3: TGTGCCAGCAGTGCCCCCGGGACACCAGATCAGCCCCAGCATTTT. The entire variable domain, with the rest obtained from reference TRBV28 and TRBJ1-5, is as follows: DVKVTQSSRYLVKRTGEKVFLECVQDMDHENMFWYRQDPGLGLRLIYFSYDVKMKEKGDIPEGYSVSREKKERFSLILESASTNQTSMYLCASSAPGTPDQPQHFGDGTRLSIL.

The chain has TRBV5-4 and TRBJ2-2; no definite D call. The CDR3 covers 13 residues. Looked up from germline, CDR1 is SGHNT and CDR2 is YYREEE (reference sequence). Trimming removed 3 bases from V and 8 bases from J, with 11 bases in between. CDR3 DNA sequence: TGTGCCAGCAGCTACAATCAACAGGGGGAGCTGTTTTTT. Encoded protein: CASSYNQQGELFF.

CDR3 residues: CASSLGGSPVRGDEKLFF. The CDR3 DNA reads as TGCGCCAGCAGCTTGGGTGGATCTCCGGTGCGGGGAGATGAAAAACTGTTTTTT. The chain carries TRBV5-1 and TRBJ1-4, with D hard to call. The V end lost 0 bases, the J end lost 6 bases, and 21 bases lay between the germline ends. Germline-derived CDR1 and CDR2 are SGHRS and YFSETQ. This CDR3 has 18 amino acids.

The V and J genes are TRBV6-5 and TRBJ1-2; no firm D call. Trimming removed 2 bases from V and 4 bases from J, with 8 bases in between. The CDR3 sequence is 13 residues long. Germline-derived CDR1 and CDR2 are MNHEY and SVGAGI. The CDR3 sequence: CASSYIPSYGYTF. The CDR3 nucleotides read TGTGCCAGCAGTTACATCCCCAGCTATGGCTACACCTTC.

The rearrangement joins TRBV5-1 to TRBJ1-6; 8 positions match TRBD1. Per germline, CDR1 SGHRS and CDR2 YFSETQ. This CDR3 region has 14 residues. V lost 0 bases to trimming and J lost 12 bases; unmatched junction nucleotides: 5. The CDR3 spells CASSLGRGPGPLHF. The CDR3 DNA sequence: TGCGCCAGCAGCTTGGGCAGGGGGCCGGGACCCCTCCACTTT.

This clone was seen a handful of times. The chain uses TRBV23-1 and TRBJ1-2; 8 bases align to TRBD1. TRBV23-1 is noted as an ORF with a role that remains uncertain. The CDR3 is 12 amino acids. V lost 6 bases and J lost 8; bases outside the gene matches: 5. The DNA for the CDR3 is TGCGCCAGCAGGACAGGGGCACGAGGCTACACCTTC. Encoded protein: CASRTGARGYTF.

This chain connects TRBV18 to TRBJ1-4; no reliable D call. The CDR3 spans 14 residues. Per the germline V gene, CDR1 is KGHSH and CDR2 is LQKENI. Trimming took off 3 bases at V and 5 bases at J, with 10 bases between the two ends. As DNA, the CDR3 is TGTGCCAGCTCACCCAAACGGGAAAATGAAAAACTGTTTTTT. Its protein is CASSPKRENEKLFF.

A single count supports this clone. This chain links TRBV5-1 with TRBJ2-5, with 8 bases matching TRBD2. CDR3 length: 15 residues. Germline V gene lookup returns CDR1 SGHRS and CDR2 YFSETQ. V shed 1 base, J shed 1 base, and the junction held 3 bases outside the gene matches. This CDR3 is CASSLSGGPQETQYF. DNA for the CDR3: TGCGCCAGCAGCTTGTCGGGGGGGCCCCAAGAGACCCAGTACTTC.

This chain uses TRBV28 with TRBJ2-1; 16 bases match TRBD2. The CDR3 is 16 residues long. Germline V gives CDR1 MDHEN, CDR2 SYDVKM. Trimming cost V 5 bases and J 9 bases; bases outside gene matches: 7. In DNA, the CDR3 is TGTGCCAGCAGTAGCCCCGGGACTAGCGGGAGGGGTGAGCAGTTCTTC. Its protein is CASSSPGTSGRGEQFF.

This chain uses TRBV27 with TRBJ1-6, with 9 bases aligning to TRBD1. After removal of 4 bases from V and 8 bases from J, the junction contained 6 bases not matched to a gene. The V gene's germline CDR1 is MNHEY and CDR2 SMNVEV (reference sequence). The CDR3 spans 15 residues. The CDR3 DNA is TGTGCCAGCAGTTCCGGACAGGGGTGGGATTCACCCCTCCACTTT. This gives the protein CASSSGQGWDSPLHF.

The chain employs TRBV7-2 and TRBJ1-4, with a weak D call TRBD1 (6 bases). Germline V gives CDR1 SGHTA, CDR2 FQGNSA. There are 14 residues in the CDR3. Deletions cut 5 bases from V and 6 bases from J, with 13 bases between. This CDR3 reads CASSLGGADEKLFF. The CDR3 nucleotides read TGTGCCAGCAGCCTTGGGGGGGCTGATGAAAAACTGTTTTTT.

The chain uses TRBV7-2 and TRBJ1-2, with 8 bases identical to TRBD1. The trim removed 1 base at V and 5 bases at J, leaving 9 bases unmatched. Germline V gives CDR1 SGHTA, CDR2 FQGNSA. The CDR3 length is 16 residues. CDR3: CASSLVTGGLGYGYTF. CDR3 DNA sequence: TGTGCCAGCAGCTTAGTAACAGGGGGGCTGGGTTATGGCTACACCTTC.

Note on this clone: Other DNA sequences in the same sample also yield this CDR3. V gene TRBV19 combines with J gene TRBJ1-5, with D perhaps matching TRBD1 (6 bases). The CDR3 has 16 residues. Trimming stripped 7 bases from V and 7 bases from J, with 23 bases between. Germline V gives CDR1 LNHDA, CDR2 SQIVND (reference sequence). CDR3: CASKPPGGGGRQPQHF. The CDR3 coding sequence is TGTGCCAGTAAGCCGCCGGGAGGGGGGGGCCGACAGCCCCAGCATTTT.

This chain uses TRBV6-1 with TRBJ2-7; D gene unclear. The germline V gene has CDR1 MNHNS and CDR2 SASEGT. Trimming left V 8 bases short and J 4 bases short, with 6 bases between. There are 10 residues in the CDR3. CDR3 sequence (DNA): TGTGCCAGCGGGCCTTACGAGCAGTACTTC. It codes for CASGPYEQYF.

This clone was recorded a few times. V is TRBV19 and J is TRBJ2-6, with 7 bases that match TRBD2. V was pared by 7 bases and J by 0 bases, with 9 bases of the junction left unmatched. CDR3 size: 17 residues. Per the germline V gene, CDR1 is LNHDA and CDR2 is SQIVND (reference sequence). CDR3 DNA: TGTGCCAGTAAGGGAGGGGCGGCCTACTCTGGGGCCAACGTCCTGACTTTC. Its protein product is CASKGGAAYSGANVLTF. The variable domain in full, completed from reference TRBV19 and TRBJ2-6, reads DGGITQSPKYLFRKEGQNVTLSCEQNLNHDAMYWYRQDPGQGLRLIYYSQIVNDFQKGDIAEGYSVSREKKESFPLTVTSAQKNPTAFYLCASKGGAAYSGANVLTFGAGSRLTVL.

This chain links TRBV19 with TRBJ2-7, with 8 bases identical to TRBD1. V was pared by 5 bases and J by 3 bases, with 9 bases of the junction left unmatched. This CDR3 is 15 amino acids long. Germline V CDR1 and CDR2: LNHDA, SQIVND (reference sequence). CDR3 sequence reads: CASSPNRGIHYEQYF. Written as DNA, the CDR3 is TGTGCCAGTAGTCCCAACAGGGGGATACACTACGAGCAGTACTTC.

The chain employs TRBV27 and TRBJ2-5, with TRBD2 identical over 7 bases. The DNA end is a closer match to TRBJ2-7, so the J assignment may be wrong. The CDR3 consists of 14 residues. The germline V gene has CDR1 MNHEY and CDR2 SMNVEV (reference sequence). CDR3 sequence: CASRGLSGSYEQYF. The CDR3 nucleotides read TGTGCCAGCAGGGGCCTTAGCGGGTCCTACGAGCAGTACTTC.

V gene TRBV5-4 combines with J gene TRBJ2-3, with 7 bases that match TRBD2. The V segment lost 4 bases and the J segment 0 bases; nucleotides outside the gene matches: 5. CDR1 is SGHNT and CDR2 is YYREEE in the germline V gene (reference sequence). The CDR3 has 15 residues. The CDR3 here is CASSQSGASTDTQYF. The CDR3 coding sequence is TGTGCCAGCAGCCAAAGCGGGGCTAGCACAGATACGCAGTATTTT.

The CDR3 loop is CASSLDRERVYF. CDR3 sequence (DNA): TGTGCCAGCAGCCTGGACAGGGAACGGGTATATTTT. The rearrangement links TRBV28 to TRBJ1-3; 8 bases map to TRBD1. The CDR3 is made up of 12 amino acids. The V and J ends lost 6 bases and 14 bases, in that order; junction bases with no gene match: 9. In germline, CDR1 is MDHEN, CDR2 SYDVKM.

The chain has TRBV11-2 and TRBJ1-1; D is uncertain. The V and J ends lost 5 bases and 0 bases respectively, with 10 bases between them. The CDR3 has 14 residues. Germline values: CDR1 SGHAT, CDR2 FQNNGV. The CDR3 sequence is CASSRPRMNTEAFF. Written as DNA, the CDR3 is TGTGCCAGCAGCAGGCCGCGGATGAACACTGAAGCTTTCTTT.

This chain links TRBV2 with TRBJ1-1, with D hard to call. The V end was cut by 5 bases, the J end by 0 bases, with 7 bases between. CDR1 is SNHLY and CDR2 is FYNNEI in the germline V gene. The CDR3 has 13 residues. This CDR3 reads CASSWELNTEAFF. The CDR3 DNA reads TGTGCCAGCAGTTGGGAGTTGAACACTGAAGCTTTCTTT.

In this sample, this clone turned up once. The chain carries TRBV5-4 and TRBJ2-3, with 12 bases matching TRBD2. CDR1 and CDR2 (germline): SGHNT, YYREEE (reference sequence). The ends lost 1 base at V and 2 bases at J; junction bases unmatched: 11. The CDR3 length is 19 residues. DNA for the CDR3: TGTGCCAGCAGCTTGAAGTGGCTAGCGGGAGGGCCGGTCACAGATACGCAGTATTTT. Protein sequence: CASSLKWLAGGPVTDTQYF.

As to this clone: Germline is not matched at one junction end, which may reflect a read error. The chain recombines TRBV5-1 with TRBJ1-1, with TRBD1 matching 10 bases. The CDR3 spans 14 residues. Germline CDR1 and CDR2: SGHRS and YFSETQ. The CDR3 DNA is TGCGCCAGCAGCTTGGAGGTGACAGGGGGCTCCTCGTCCTTT. This translates into CASSLEVTGGSSSF.

The table lists this clone with a few counts. The chain combines TRBV18 with TRBJ2-5; 9 bases map to TRBD1. The CDR3 totals 15 residues. V lost 1 base, J lost 5 bases, and 5 bases stayed unmatched. Germline CDR1 and CDR2: KGHSH and LQKENI. CDR3 loop: CASSPLGTGMETQYF. CDR3 in DNA: TGTGCCAGCTCACCACTGGGGACAGGGATGGAGACCCAGTACTTC. Variable domain in full (rest from reference TRBV18 and TRBJ2-5): NAGVMQNPRHLVRRRGQEARLRCSPMKGHSHVYWYRQLPEEGLKFMVYLQKENIIDESGMPKERFSAEFPKEGPSILRIQQVVRGDSAAYFCASSPLGTGMETQYFGPGTRLLVL.